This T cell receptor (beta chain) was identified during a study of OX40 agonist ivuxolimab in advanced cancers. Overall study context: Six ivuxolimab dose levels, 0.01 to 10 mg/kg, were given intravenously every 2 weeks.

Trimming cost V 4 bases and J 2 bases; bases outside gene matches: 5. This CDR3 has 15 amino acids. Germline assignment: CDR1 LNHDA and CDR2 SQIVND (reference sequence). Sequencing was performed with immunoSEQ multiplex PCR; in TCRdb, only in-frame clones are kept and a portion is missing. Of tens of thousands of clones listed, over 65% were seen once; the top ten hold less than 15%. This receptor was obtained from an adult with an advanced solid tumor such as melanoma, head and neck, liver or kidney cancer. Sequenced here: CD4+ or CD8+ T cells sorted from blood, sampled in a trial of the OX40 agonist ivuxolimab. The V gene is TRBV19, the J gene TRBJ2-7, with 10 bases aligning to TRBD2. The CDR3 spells CASSTSGSPTYEQYF. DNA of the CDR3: TGTGCCAGTAGTACTAGCGGGAGTCCGACCTACGAGCAGTACTTC.